Listed below are T cell receptor beta chains from one sample, sequenced in a study of CD4 T cells in relation to SARS-CoV-2 and coronaviruses. No antigen has been assigned to these receptors. Sequencing used immunoSEQ multiplex PCR; TCRdb keeps in-frame clones, though not all of them. The data show 20,000 to 25,000 clones, more than 65% seen once. The specimen was CD4+ T cells from PBMCs, cultured in vitro. The receptor set was obtained from a human donor in good health. CDR3s leave out the opening cysteine and the closing phenylalanine or tryptophan. Each record gives: V gene, J gene, CDR3 protein.

v_call: TRBV28; j_call: TRBJ1-1; cdr3_aa: ASSPGQGARTEAF
v_call: TRBV25-1; j_call: TRBJ1-2; cdr3_aa: ASSEQGGGGYT
v_call: TRBV5-1; j_call: TRBJ1-3; cdr3_aa: ASSLERGTGGFGNTIY
v_call: TRBV6-2/TRBV6-3; j_call: TRBJ2-5; cdr3_aa: ASSPPEGAQTQY
v_call: TRBV18; j_call: TRBJ2-3; cdr3_aa: ASSLWEDTDTQY
v_call: TRBV10-3; j_call: TRBJ2-3; cdr3_aa: AISAQGLVGTDTQY
v_call: TRBV24-1; j_call: TRBJ2-2; cdr3_aa: ATSAVHLDTGELF
v_call: TRBV3-1/TRBV3-2; j_call: TRBJ2-1; cdr3_aa: ASSHRGQSYNEQF
v_call: TRBV18; j_call: TRBJ1-5; cdr3_aa: ASSPDRAHQPQH
v_call: TRBV6-2/TRBV6-3; j_call: TRBJ2-4; cdr3_aa: ASSTEQGNKNIQY
v_call: TRBV5-1; j_call: TRBJ2-7; cdr3_aa: ASSGGDRLSTYEQY
v_call: TRBV24-1; j_call: TRBJ2-5; cdr3_aa: ATNDFKETQY
v_call: TRBV19; j_call: TRBJ2-5; cdr3_aa: ASSSNRDKETQY
v_call: TRBV30; j_call: TRBJ2-2; cdr3_aa: AWSVLAAGDTGELF
v_call: TRBV27; j_call: TRBJ2-7; cdr3_aa: ASSLIQGYEQY
v_call: TRBV7-9; j_call: TRBJ2-3; cdr3_aa: ASSVNSGNPTDTQY
v_call: TRBV5-1; j_call: TRBJ1-2; cdr3_aa: ASSPGGNTGYT
v_call: TRBV6-1; j_call: TRBJ1-4; cdr3_aa: ASSDRGGANEKLF
v_call: TRBV11-1; j_call: TRBJ2-5; cdr3_aa: ASSRPRDEETQY
v_call: TRBV27; j_call: TRBJ1-5; cdr3_aa: ASSLRFDRTDSNQPQH
v_call: TRBV6-6; j_call: TRBJ1-6; cdr3_aa: ASSHGQGGSYNSPLH
v_call: TRBV3-1/TRBV3-2; j_call: TRBJ2-7; cdr3_aa: ASSRLADFRYEQY
v_call: TRBV19; j_call: TRBJ2-1; cdr3_aa: ASSIIAARSSYNEQF
v_call: TRBV30; j_call: TRBJ2-7; cdr3_aa: AWSAVGEQY
v_call: TRBV14; j_call: TRBJ2-7; cdr3_aa: ASSQQYEQY
v_call: TRBV6-5; j_call: TRBJ2-3; cdr3_aa: AGKRRGTDTQY
v_call: TRBV25-1; j_call: TRBJ2-5; cdr3_aa: ASSDKETQY
v_call: TRBV28; j_call: TRBJ2-7; cdr3_aa: ASSSPDLPYEQY
v_call: TRBV28; j_call: TRBJ2-6; cdr3_aa: ASSKMGASGANVLT
v_call: TRBV15; j_call: TRBJ2-7; cdr3_aa: ATSRVGGVGEQY
v_call: TRBV24-1; j_call: TRBJ2-2; cdr3_aa: ATKSGTGETGELF
v_call: TRBV29-1; j_call: TRBJ2-2; cdr3_aa: SAEHGGELF
v_call: TRBV15; j_call: TRBJ1-3; cdr3_aa: ATSGPSGSGNTIY
v_call: TRBV10-1; j_call: TRBJ1-1; cdr3_aa: ASSSAGTGEAF
v_call: TRBV4-2; j_call: TRBJ2-3; cdr3_aa: ASSPGEGTDTQY